Listed below are T cell receptor beta chains from one sample, sequenced in a study of naive and memory T cell subsets. TCRdb recomputed calls from the UMI-ligation and nested PCR reads with MiXCR, one row per CDR3 protein. The sample lists some 150,000 distinct CDR3 sequences, over 15% occurring once. The sample consisted of naive CD4+ T cells from blood. These receptors were obtained from a human donor in good health. The CDR3 runs from the conserved cysteine through the conserved F or W. Fields, in order: CDR3 length, V gene, CDR3 protein.

12 | TRBV20-1 | CSAITGDSPLHF
16 | TRBV20-1 | CSARVSGGAAKNIQYF
19 | TRBV13 | CASTFQAGPTPRSYNEQFF
15 | TRBV7-2 | CASSLSSGGQETQYF
16 | TRBV7-2 | CASSRQGGSSYNEQFF
13 | TRBV10-1 | CASSGGTEETQYF
14 | TRBV5-4 | CASSLDRVGEKLFF
14 | TRBV7-8 | CASSDPGRNEKLFF
13 | TRBV7-9 | CASSLSGGDTQYF
13 | TRBV2 | CATKVRVGQPQHF
15 | TRBV20-1 | CSARDPGRGDNEQFF
16 | TRBV10-3 | CAISGASRLSTDTQYF
15 | TRBV5-1 | CASSLYRGNADTQYF
14 | TRBV20-1 | CSASVERVTDTQYF
15 | TRBV5-4 | CASSVAGLAEETQYF
11 | TRBV28 | CASSLAGELFF
14 | TRBV4-2 | CASSQVEGTEKLFF
12 | TRBV20-1 | CSASDRGKTQYF
16 | TRBV20-1 | CSAPGADSATNEKLFF
13 | TRBV29-1 | CSVDGQRVDEQYF
16 | TRBV29-1 | CSVVGDRGFDTDTQYF
15 | TRBV7-9 | CASSLTGGSTYEQYF
16 | TRBV5-1 | CASSLTPGSCGNIQYF
15 | TRBV5-1 | CASSLNDRAFHEQYF
14 | TRBV5-1 | CASSSTGGSYEQYF
16 | TRBV11-2 | CASSLSGGAISYEQYF
17 | TRBV4-1 | CASSFLPGPATKNIQYF
14 | TRBV7-9 | CASSSTVMNHEQFF
12 | TRBV15 | CATSGSNYGYTF
15 | TRBV21-1 | CASSSKEEFTGELFF
15 | TRBV2 | CASRGQPATKYGYTF
15 | TRBV6-6 | CASSYSGQGNSPLHF
16 | TRBV5-1 | CASSLGIAGRFDGQYF
13 | TRBV6-1 | CASRFTDNQPQHF
15 | TRBV25-1 | CASSDLRDRAYEQYF
14 | TRBV5-1 | CASSLPDRNNEQFF
13 | TRBV28 | CASIGPNTGELFF
16 | TRBV5-1 | CASSLTPGSFGNIQYF
17 | TRBV6-2/TRBV6-3 | CASSYHRTGSYSYEQYF
16 | TRBV7-8 | CASSLAGGFSTDTQYF
16 | TRBV7-2 | CASSFIVLADPYEQYF
15 | TRBV20-1 | CSARDPGQGIYEQYF
16 | TRBV4-1 | CASSQDRQGGYNEQFF
15 | TRBV7-2 | CASSPGGALNTEAFF
16 | TRBV7-2 | CASSPHRQGNNSPLHF
16 | TRBV20-1 | CSARGGQGLAIYEQYF
12 | TRBV3-1 | CASSQDLGPQHF
13 | TRBV20-1 | CSAHRANNSPLHF
12 | TRBV3-1 | CASSQEFYEQYF
14 | TRBV10-3 | CAMQDGTNTGELFF
17 | TRBV24-1 | CATSDPGPGPGANVLTF
15 | TRBV7-3 | CASSQGGTTYNEQFF